The T cell receptor beta chain under discussion was sequenced for a study of T cell responses to AZD1222 COVID-19 vaccine. Findings and caveats of the study: Donor demographics were predominantly white British with a female majority; clonal diversity may be underestimated.

TCRdb keeps only in-frame clones here, not all; method: immunoSEQ multiplex PCR. The sample carries 95,000 to 110,000 clones, roughly 91% recorded once. A remark on this clone: Its target is unknown.

The source material was peripheral blood, sampled on day 0 of AZD1222 vaccination. The sequence was collected from an adult in good health.

CDR3 in DNA: TGTGCCAGCAGCGGGGGGGCTCACAATCAGCCCCAGCATTTT. Amino acid sequence: CASSGGAHNQPQHF. The genes are TRBV2 and TRBJ1-5; D is possibly TRBD1 (6 bases). CDR1 and CDR2 from the germline V gene are SNHLY and FYNNEI. This CDR3 spans 14 amino acids. V lost 6 bases and J lost 3, with 12 bases in between.